This TCR beta chain was captured by sequencing in a study of cytomegalovirus exposure and HLA in healthy donors. For the study at large: Roughly 85 million unique TCRs from HLA-typed donors made up an early data release.

About this clone: Its antigen is not identified.

V gave up 1 base and J gave up 7 bases; unmatched junction bases: 7. Looked up from germline, CDR1 is GTSNPN and CDR2 is SVGIG (reference sequence). This CDR3 is 15 amino acids long. A multiplex PCR was run with 60 Vbeta primers and 13 Jbeta primers. Clones were sequenced by immunoSEQ multiplex PCR, and TCRdb holds only the in-frame ones, with some missing. The data show tens of thousands of clones, with more than 70% seen just once and about an eighth held by the top ten. Study observations and caveats: In terms of immune exposure information, only CMV serostatus was available. The study dropped some indistinguishable V segments, TRBV6-2 and TRBV6-3 among them. In vitro, a few CMV-associated chains proved specific for CMV antigens.

The source material was PBMCs. The sequence was collected from a woman aged 40-49 years in good health and CMV-seropositive. The chain employs TRBV30 and TRBJ2-3; TRBD1 matches 11 bases. The chain's CDR3 is CAWSAGTGGWNTQYF. The CDR3 DNA is TGTGCCTGGAGTGCGGGGACAGGGGGATGGAATACGCAGTATTTT.